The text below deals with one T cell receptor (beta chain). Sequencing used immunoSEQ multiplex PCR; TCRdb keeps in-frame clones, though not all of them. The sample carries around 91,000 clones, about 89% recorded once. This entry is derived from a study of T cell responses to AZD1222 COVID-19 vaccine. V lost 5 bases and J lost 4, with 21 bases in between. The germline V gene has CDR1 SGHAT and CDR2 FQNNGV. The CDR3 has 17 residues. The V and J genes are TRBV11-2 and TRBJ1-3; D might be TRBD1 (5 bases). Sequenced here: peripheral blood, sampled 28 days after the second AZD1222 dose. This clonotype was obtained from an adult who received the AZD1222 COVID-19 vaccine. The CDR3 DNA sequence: TGTGCCAGCAGCATATCTGAGAGGCAGGGTATGGGAAACACCATATATTTT. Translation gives CASSISERQGMGNTIYF.